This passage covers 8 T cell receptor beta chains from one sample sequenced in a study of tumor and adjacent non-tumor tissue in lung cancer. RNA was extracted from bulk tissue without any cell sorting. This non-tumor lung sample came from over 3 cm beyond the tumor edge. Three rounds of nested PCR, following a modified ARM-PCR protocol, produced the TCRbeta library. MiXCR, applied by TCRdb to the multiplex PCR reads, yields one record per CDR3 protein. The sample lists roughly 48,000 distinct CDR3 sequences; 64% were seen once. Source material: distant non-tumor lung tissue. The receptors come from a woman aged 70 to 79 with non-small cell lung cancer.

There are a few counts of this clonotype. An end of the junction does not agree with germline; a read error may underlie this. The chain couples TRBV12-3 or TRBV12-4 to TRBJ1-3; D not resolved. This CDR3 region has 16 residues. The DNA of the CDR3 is TGTGGCAGCAGTTTAGCGCCCAGTCCAACTGGAAACACTATATATTTT. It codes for CGSSLAPSPTGNTIYF.

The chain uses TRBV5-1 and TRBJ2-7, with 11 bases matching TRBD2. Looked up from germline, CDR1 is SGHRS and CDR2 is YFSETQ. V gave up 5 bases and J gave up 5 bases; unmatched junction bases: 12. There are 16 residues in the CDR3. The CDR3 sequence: CASREYAGTSGHEQYF. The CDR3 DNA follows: TGCGCCAGCAGGGAATATGCCGGGACTAGCGGTCACGAGCAGTACTTC.

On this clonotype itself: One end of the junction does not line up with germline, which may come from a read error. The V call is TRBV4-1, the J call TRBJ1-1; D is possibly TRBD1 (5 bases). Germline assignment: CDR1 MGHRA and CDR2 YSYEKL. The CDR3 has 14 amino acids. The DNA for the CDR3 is TGCGCCAGCAACCACCTGACAGAGAACACTGAAGCTCTCTTT. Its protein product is CASNHLTENTEALF.

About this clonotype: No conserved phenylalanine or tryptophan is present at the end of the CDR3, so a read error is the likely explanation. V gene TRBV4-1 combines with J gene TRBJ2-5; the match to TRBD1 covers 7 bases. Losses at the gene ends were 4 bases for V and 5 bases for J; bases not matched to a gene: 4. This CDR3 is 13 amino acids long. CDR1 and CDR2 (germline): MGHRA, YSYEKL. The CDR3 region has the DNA TGCGCCAGCAGCCGCGGACAGGAGGAGACCCAGTACCTC. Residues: CASSRGQEETQYL.

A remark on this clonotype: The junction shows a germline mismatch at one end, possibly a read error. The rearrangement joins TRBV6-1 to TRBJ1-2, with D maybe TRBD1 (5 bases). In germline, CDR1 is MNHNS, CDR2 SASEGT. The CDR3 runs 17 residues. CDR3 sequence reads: CASSESHRTPQKGGYTF. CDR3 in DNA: TGTGCTAGCAGTGAATCGCACCGGACACCGCAAAAAGGGGGCTACACCTTC.

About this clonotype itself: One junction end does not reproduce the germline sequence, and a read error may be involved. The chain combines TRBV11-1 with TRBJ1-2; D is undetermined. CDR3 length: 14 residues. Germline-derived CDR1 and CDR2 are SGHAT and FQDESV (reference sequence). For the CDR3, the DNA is TGTGCCATCAGTCATTCGAGAGTTGGCTATGGCTATACCTTC. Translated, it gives CAISHSRVGYGYTF.

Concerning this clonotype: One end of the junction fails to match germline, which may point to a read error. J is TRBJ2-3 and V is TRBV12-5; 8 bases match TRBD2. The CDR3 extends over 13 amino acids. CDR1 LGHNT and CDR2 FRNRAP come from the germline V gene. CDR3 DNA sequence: TGTGCTAGCGGTTCGGGGGGGACAGATACGCAGTATTTT. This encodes CASGSGGTDTQYF.

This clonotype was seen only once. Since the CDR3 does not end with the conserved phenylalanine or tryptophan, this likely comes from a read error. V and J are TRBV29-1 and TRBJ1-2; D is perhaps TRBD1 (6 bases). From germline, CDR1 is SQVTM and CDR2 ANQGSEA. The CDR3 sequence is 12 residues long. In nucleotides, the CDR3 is TGCAACGTGGGGGCCGGGGTCTATGGCTACACCTTG. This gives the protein CNVGAGVYGYTL.